Each of the 11 T cell receptor beta chains below was sequenced from the same sample in a study of T cell clonality in common variable immunodeficiency. Profiled with immunoSEQ multiplex PCR; TCRdb holds only in-frame clones, not every one. The sample holds 50,000 or so clones, and no clone turns up only once. Sample: peripheral blood mononuclear cells. Every receptor here comes from a person between 18 and 70 years old in good health.

This clone was seen a few times. The CDR3 end lies 3 residues beyond the end of the read and is filled in from the germline J gene. The V and J genes are TRBV7-8 and TRBJ2-2; 8 positions agree with TRBD1. The CDR3 totals 18 residues. Germline CDR1 and CDR2: SGHVS and FQNEAQ. CDR3 bases read: TGTGCCAGCAGCTTAGTAACCAGGGGGCTACGCGGAAGTGAAAAG. Its translation: CASSLVTRGLRGSEK. The CDR3 reads in full as CASSLVTRGLRGSEKLFF.

This clone appeared many times. Read coverage stops 3 residues before the CDR3 terminus; the germline J gene supplies the remainder. The genes are TRBV30 and TRBJ2-1; TRBD2 matches 9 bases. V lost 0 bases to trimming and J lost 2 bases; unmatched junction nucleotides: 8. Germline lookup yields CDR1 GTSNPN and CDR2 SVGIG (reference sequence). The CDR3 sequence is 17 residues long. This chain's CDR3 is CAWSVDSGRGPYNEQFF. Incomplete CDR3 DNA: TGTGCCTGGAGTGTTGATAGCGGGAGAGGTCCCTACAATGAG.

This clone has ten or more counts. The missing CDR3 end, 3 residues past where the read stops, is filled in from the germline J gene. The V call is TRBV2, the J call TRBJ2-5; D may be TRBD2 (6 bases). Germline lookup yields CDR1 SNHLY and CDR2 FYNNEI. This CDR3 comprises 16 residues. V dropped 2 bases and J dropped 5 bases, with 18 bases sitting between them. The covered CDR3 bases are TGTGCCAGCAGTGAATCTGTAGCGGCCCGGTTGGAGACC. Its translation: CASSESVAARLET. The whole CDR3 sequence is CASSESVAARLETQYF.

This clone has a count of ten or more. The part of the CDR3 DNA that was read is TGTGCCTGGGCGGATTATAACAGGGGCTACGAG. Protein sequence: CAWADYNRGYE. The whole CDR3 protein reads CAWADYNRGYEQYF. The V gene is TRBV30, the J gene TRBJ2-7; the match to TRBD1 covers 7 bases. The missing CDR3 end, 3 residues past where the read stops, is filled in from the germline J gene. V shed 5 bases, J shed 3 bases, and the junction held 10 bases outside the gene matches. Germline CDR1 GTSNPN, CDR2 SVGIG (reference sequence). CDR3 size: 14 residues.

This clone has ten or more counts. The DNA read from the CDR3 is TGCGCCAGCAGCCTAGGGGTGGGGGGCTACGAG. Protein sequence: CASSLGVGGYE. The complete CDR3 reads CASSLGVGGYEQYF. The chain recombines TRBV4-1 with TRBJ2-7, with a weak D call TRBD2 (6 bases). Read coverage stops 3 residues before the CDR3 terminus; the germline J gene supplies the remainder. Germline V gene lookup returns CDR1 MGHRA and CDR2 YSYEKL. Trimming took 4 bases from V and 3 from J, leaving 13 bases between them. This CDR3 has 14 amino acids.

A remark on this clone: The read ends 3 residues early relative to the CDR3; the germline J gene fills the gap. The gene calls are TRBV11-3 and TRBJ1-2; 10 bases fit TRBD1. The CDR3 extends over 14 amino acids. Looked up from germline, CDR1 is SGHNT and CDR2 is YENEEA. The J segment lost 5 bases and the V segment lost 4 bases, leaving 4 bases of the junction unmatched. CDR3 bases read: TGTGCCAGCAGCTCGACAGGGGGCGGGTATGGC. This translates into CASSSTGGGYG. The full-length CDR3 reads as CASSSTGGGYGYTF.

This clone was seen many times. The read ends 3 residues early relative to the CDR3; the germline J gene fills the gap. The chain couples TRBV20-1 to TRBJ1-6; tentative D call: TRBD1 (5 bases). The V end lost 6 bases, the J end lost 11 bases, and 11 bases lay between the germline ends. The length of the CDR3 is 11 residues. CDR1 is DFQATT, CDR2 SNEGSKA, per germline (reference sequence). The CDR3 bases that were read are TGCAGTGCCGGGGACTCCACACCC. It is translated as CSAGDSTP. The entire CDR3 is CSAGDSTPLHF.

This clone turned up a few times. The read ends 3 residues shy of where the CDR3 ends; the end is completed using the germline J gene. The V call is TRBV5-6, the J call TRBJ2-5; D may match TRBD1 or TRBD2 (6 bases each). Germline V CDR1 and CDR2: SGHDT, YYEEEE. V was clipped by 4 bases and J by 5 bases, with 12 bases between them. The CDR3 is 13 residues long. The CDR3 here is CASSGTGRETQYF. The part of the CDR3 DNA that was read is TGTGCCAGCAGCGGTACAGGGAGGGAGACC.

This clone was seen many times. The observed sequence ends 3 residues before the CDR3 terminus, with the missing tail filled in from the germline J gene. This chain connects TRBV18 to TRBJ2-1, with TRBD2 identical over 14 bases. There are 18 residues in the CDR3. The germline gives CDR1 KGHSH, CDR2 LQKENI. Losses at the gene ends were 3 bases for V and 2 bases for J; bases not matched to a gene: 6. The chain's CDR3 is CASSPTEGLAGAYNEQFF. The part of the CDR3 DNA that was read is TGTGCCAGCTCACCGACAGAGGGACTAGCGGGAGCCTACAATGAG.

Note on this clone: The read finishes 3 residues shy of the CDR3 end, and the germline J gene is used to complete it. V is TRBV7-2 and J is TRBJ2-3; 9 bases fit TRBD2. Germline V gene lookup returns CDR1 SGHTA and CDR2 FQGNSA. The CDR3 runs to 17 residues. The V segment lost 0 bases and the J segment 6 bases; nucleotides outside the gene matches: 10. Partial CDR3 DNA: TGTGCCAGCAGCTTAGCATCCCTAGCGGGAACGAGGGATACG. Protein product: CASSLASLAGTRDT. The full CDR3 reads CASSLASLAGTRDTQYF.

This clone has a count of ten or more. The read is 3 residues too short to cover the CDR3 end, so that end is filled in from the germline J gene. The rearrangement links TRBV29-1 to TRBJ2-3; D not resolved. CDR3 length: 12 residues. Germline values: CDR1 SQVTM, CDR2 ANQGSEA. CDR3 protein: CSVSVSQETQYF. The part of the CDR3 DNA that was read is TGCAGCGTGTCAGTTAGCCAAGAGACG.